Listed here are 21 T cell receptor beta chains from one sample, sequenced in a study of CD4+ T cells in melanoma. Repertoires were generated with immunoSEQ multiplex PCR, while TCRdb's copy carries only in-frame clones and drops some. This sample yields 11,000 or so clones, of which 55% to 75% are seen a single time; roughly 8.6% belongs to the top ten. Material: cells from a culture (not recorded whether cultured in vitro). These receptors were collected from a human donor with melanoma.

The chain is built from TRBV9 and TRBJ1-6; D is ambiguous. Deletions cut 0 bases from V and 8 bases from J, with 9 bases between. The CDR3 has 14 residues. The germline CDR1 and CDR2 sequences are SGDLS and YYNGEE. DNA of the CDR3: TGTGCCAGCAGCGTAGGCCCGGGAGATTCACCCCTCCACTTT. This sequence encodes CASSVGPGDSPLHF. Based on the CDR3 plus reference TRBV9 and TRBJ1-6, the full variable domain is DSGVTQTPKHLITATGQRVTLRCSPRSGDLSVYWYQQSLDQGLQFLIQYYNGEERAKGNILERFSAQQFPDLHSELNLSSLELGDSALYFCASSVGPGDSPLHFGNGTRLTVT.

The chain has TRBV7-9 and TRBJ2-3, with TRBD1 matching over 7 bases. Per germline, CDR1 SEHNR and CDR2 FQNEAQ (reference sequence). V was pared by 4 bases and J by 0 bases, with 10 bases of the junction left unmatched. The CDR3 is 17 amino acids. CDR3 nucleotides: TGTGCCAGCAGCTCCGGGGACAGCAAGCCTAGCACAGATACGCAGTATTTT. Translated, it gives CASSSGDSKPSTDTQYF.

This clone was observed once. This chain joins TRBV11-2 and TRBJ2-2; 8 bases are a match to TRBD1. The V segment lost 4 bases and the J segment 6 bases; nucleotides outside the gene matches: 7. Per the germline V gene, CDR1 is SGHAT and CDR2 is FQNNGV. The CDR3 has 15 residues. Here the CDR3 reads CASSSYQGAPGELFF. The DNA of the CDR3 is TGTGCCAGCAGCTCTTACCAGGGGGCCCCCGGGGAGCTGTTTTTT.

The CDR3 reads CASRNRGPTEAFF. The CDR3 bases are TGTGCCAGCAGGAACAGGGGCCCCACTGAAGCTTTCTTT. This chain links TRBV6-1 with TRBJ1-1, with TRBD1 matching 7 bases. The CDR3 consists of 13 residues. J gave up 4 bases and V 6 bases, and 5 bases lay outside the gene matches. Germline V lookup: CDR1 MNHNS, CDR2 SASEGT.

V usage is TRBV10-2 and J usage is TRBJ2-1; 13 positions agree with TRBD2. The CDR3 extends over 15 amino acids. CDR1 is WSHSY and CDR2 is SAAADI in the germline V gene. With V trimmed by 6 bases and J by 6 bases, 5 bases remained unmatched. CDR3 protein: CASSSGLAGTNEQFF. In DNA, the CDR3 is TGCGCCAGCAGCTCGGGACTAGCGGGGACCAATGAGCAGTTCTTC.

The gene calls are TRBV25-1 and TRBJ2-5; 7 bases align to TRBD1. Germline V gene lookup returns CDR1 MGHDK and CDR2 SYGVNS. CDR3 length equals 15 residues. Losses at the gene ends were 2 bases for V and 2 bases for J; bases not matched to a gene: 5. CDR3 DNA: TGTGCCAGCAGTGAAGGGGGACAGAAACAAGAGACCCAGTACTTC. This encodes CASSEGGQKQETQYF. Looking up the rest from reference TRBV25-1 and TRBJ2-5 gives the full variable domain: EADIYQTPRYLVIGTGKKITLECSQTMGHDKMYWYQQDPGMELHLIHYSYGVNSTEKGDLSSESTVSRIRTEHFPLTLESARPSHTSQYLCASSEGGQKQETQYFGPGTRLLVL.

This chain links TRBV6-5 with TRBJ1-2, with D possibly TRBD1 on 6 matching bases. Trimming cost V 10 bases and J 6 bases, with 21 bases left between them. CDR1 and CDR2 (germline): MNHEY, SVGAGI. The CDR3 is 14 residues long. CDR3 bases: TGTGCCACCCTCCAAAAGGGGGTACGGGATGGCTACACCTTC. This translates into CATLQKGVRDGYTF.

J is TRBJ2-3 and V is TRBV2; TRBD2 might be the D (7 bases). Trimming stripped 5 bases from V and 0 bases from J, with 15 bases between. CDR1 and CDR2 (germline): SNHLY, FYNNEI. The CDR3 runs to 16 residues. CDR3 protein: CASSYGGQTSTDTQYF. The CDR3 DNA reads TGTGCCAGCAGTTACGGGGGGCAAACTAGCACAGATACGCAGTATTTT.

This sequence joins TRBV9 and TRBJ2-3; 7 bases match TRBD2. Looked up from germline, CDR1 is SGDLS and CDR2 is YYNGEE. The ends lost 4 bases at V and 6 bases at J; junction bases unmatched: 14. This CDR3 is built from 16 residues. The CDR3 loop is CASSPLAEPSLDTQYF. CDR3 in DNA: TGTGCCAGCAGCCCCCTAGCGGAGCCTTCGCTTGATACGCAGTATTTT.

The CDR3 region is CASSPGIRDNEQFF. The CDR3 DNA sequence: TGTGCCAGCTCACCAGGGATCAGGGACAATGAGCAGTTCTTC. The chain has TRBV18 and TRBJ2-1, with D perhaps TRBD1 (5 bases). This CDR3 contains 14 residues. V gave up 2 bases and J gave up 5 bases, with 10 bases separating them. Germline V gene sequence: CDR1 KGHSH, CDR2 LQKENI.

This clone has a handful of counts. The V and J genes are TRBV6-5 and TRBJ2-7; 9 bases map to TRBD1. The CDR3 has 13 amino acids. Trimming removed 9 bases from V and 7 bases from J; junction bases left unmatched: 10. The germline gives CDR1 MNHEY, CDR2 SVGAGI. The CDR3 loop reads CASSRDRVGEQYF. DNA of the CDR3: TGTGCCAGTAGCCGGGACAGGGTGGGGGAGCAGTACTTC.

The chain carries TRBV6-5 and TRBJ2-2; TRBD1 matches 8 bases. The CDR3 is made up of 15 amino acids. From germline, CDR1 is MNHEY and CDR2 SVGAGI. The J segment lost 5 bases and the V segment lost 6 bases, leaving 8 bases of the junction unmatched. Here the CDR3 reads CASRTRQGWTGELFF. Here the CDR3 DNA reads TGTGCCAGCAGGACCCGACAGGGGTGGACCGGGGAGCTGTTTTTT.

This clone showed up just a few times. This rearrangement joins TRBV10-3 to TRBJ1-5, with a tentative D call TRBD1 (5 bases). Germline assignment: CDR1 ENHRY and CDR2 SYGVKD. The V gene lost 4 bases and the J gene lost 2 bases, with 12 bases spanning the gap. CDR3 length equals 15 residues. For the CDR3, the DNA is TGTGCCATCAGTGGCGAGGGGTCGGGCAATCAGCCCCAGCATTTT. Translated, it gives CAISGEGSGNQPQHF.

The chain couples TRBV5-4 to TRBJ2-2; D might be TRBD2 (6 bases). Per germline, CDR1 SGHNT and CDR2 YYREEE (reference sequence). CDR3 length: 16 residues. V dropped 2 bases and J dropped 0 bases, with 11 bases sitting between them. CDR3 nucleotide sequence: TGTGCCAGCAGCTTCGGCGGGACCCCGAACACCGGGGAGCTGTTTTTT. Its translation is CASSFGGTPNTGELFF. Using reference TRBV5-4 and TRBJ2-2 for the parts outside the CDR3, the full variable domain is ETGVTQSPTHLIKTRGQQVTLRCSSQSGHNTVSWYQQALGQGPQFIFQYYREEENGRGNFPPRFSGLQFPNYSSELNVNALELDDSALYLCASSFGGTPNTGELFFGEGSRLTVL.

V and J are TRBV14 and TRBJ2-5, with 10 bases that match TRBD2. This CDR3 contains 17 residues. The V gene's germline CDR1 is SGHDN and CDR2 FVKESK. The V and J ends lost 4 bases and 5 bases, in that order; junction bases with no gene match: 13. CDR3 amino acids: CASSRGTLAGARETQYF. The CDR3 DNA reads as TGTGCCAGCAGCCGCGGCACCCTAGCGGGGGCTCGGGAGACCCAGTACTTC.

The CDR3 protein is CASSVSSGTDTQYF. CDR3 nucleotide sequence: TGTGCCAGCAGCGTATCTAGCGGCACAGATACGCAGTATTTT. The V call is TRBV9, the J call TRBJ2-3, with a possible D match to TRBD2 (6 bases). Germline CDR1 SGDLS, CDR2 YYNGEE. The germline V and J ends were trimmed by 1 base and 1 base, with 7 bases remaining between them. The CDR3 has 14 residues.

The chain carries TRBV7-2 and TRBJ2-4; TRBD2 matches at 11 bases. The CDR3 covers 16 residues. V lost 2 bases and J lost 4; bases outside the gene matches: 4. Germline loops: CDR1 SGHTA, CDR2 FQGNSA. The CDR3 DNA follows: TGTGCCAGCAGCTTACAGCCTAGCGGGGGGAAAAACATTCAGTACTTC. Its translation is CASSLQPSGGKNIQYF.

This clone was counted only a few times. J is TRBJ1-2 and V is TRBV2, with 8 bases matching TRBD1. J lost 4 bases, V lost 4 bases, and 8 bases had no gene match. The V gene's germline CDR1 is SNHLY and CDR2 FYNNEI. This CDR3 has 15 amino acids. The CDR3 spells CASSGIRGRLYGYTF. The CDR3 DNA reads as TGTGCCAGCAGTGGGATCAGGGGGCGACTCTATGGCTACACCTTC.

The rearrangement uses TRBV11-2 and TRBJ2-3; tentative D call: TRBD1 (6 bases). The CDR3 runs to 13 residues. Trimming left V 1 base short and J 5 bases short, with 7 bases between. Germline V gives CDR1 SGHAT, CDR2 FQNNGV. CDR3 nucleotide sequence: TGTGCCAGCAGCTTAGTCAGGGGAGATACGCAGTATTTT. Its translation is CASSLVRGDTQYF.

The genes are TRBV6-6 and TRBJ1-4; D is possibly TRBD1 (5 bases). The CDR3 loop spans 12 amino acids. Germline CDR1 and CDR2: MNHNY and SVGAGI (reference sequence). V gave up 2 bases and J gave up 8 bases, with 6 bases separating them. The DNA of the CDR3 is TGTGCCAGCAGTTACGGGGGGGAAAAACTGTTTTTT. Protein: CASSYGGEKLFF.

The V call is TRBV5-1, the J call TRBJ2-3; D is uncertain. The CDR3 is 14 amino acids. Trimming took 0 bases from V and 2 from J, leaving 7 bases between them. Per germline, CDR1 SGHRS and CDR2 YFSETQ. The CDR3 protein is CASSLGGYTDTQYF. The CDR3 bases are TGCGCCAGCAGCTTGGGCGGCTACACAGATACGCAGTATTTT.